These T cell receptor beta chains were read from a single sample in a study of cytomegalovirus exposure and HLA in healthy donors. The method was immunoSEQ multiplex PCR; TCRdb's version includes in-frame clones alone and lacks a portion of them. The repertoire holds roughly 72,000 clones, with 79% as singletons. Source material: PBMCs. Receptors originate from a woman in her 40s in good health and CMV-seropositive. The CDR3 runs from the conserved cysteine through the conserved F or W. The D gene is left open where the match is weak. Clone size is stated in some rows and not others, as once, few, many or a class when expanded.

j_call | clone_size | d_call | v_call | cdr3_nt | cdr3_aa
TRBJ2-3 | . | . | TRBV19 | TGTGCCAGAAGCGACCCCCTTTCAGCAGATACGCAGTATTTT | CARSDPLSADTQYF
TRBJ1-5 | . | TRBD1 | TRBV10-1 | TGCGCCAGCGGGCAGACAGGGGGTGGTGGTCAGCCCCAGCATTTT | CASGQTGGGGQPQHF
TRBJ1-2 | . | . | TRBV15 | TGTGCCACCAGCAGAGAAGTAGGGGTCAGCTATCCTGGCTACACCTTC | CATSREVGVSYPGYTF
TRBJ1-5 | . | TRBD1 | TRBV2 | TGTGCCAGCAGTGGACGGACAGGGAGCCGTGGAAATCAGCCCCAGCATTTT | CASSGRTGSRGNQPQHF
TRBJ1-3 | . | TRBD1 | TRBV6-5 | TGTGCCAGCAGTTACGGGGGACAGACTGGAAACACCATATATTTT | CASSYGGQTGNTIYF
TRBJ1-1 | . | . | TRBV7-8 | TGTGCCAGCAGCTTTCGGGGGAACACTGAAGCTTTCTTT | CASSFRGNTEAFF
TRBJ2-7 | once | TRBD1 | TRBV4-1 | TGCGCCAGCAGCCAAGTACAGGGGGTATTCGAGCAGTACTTC | CASSQVQGVFEQYF
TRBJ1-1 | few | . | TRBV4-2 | TGTGCCAGCAGCCAAGATCTTTTTACAGGGAAAATAGGAGCTTTCTTT | CASSQDLFTGKIGAFF
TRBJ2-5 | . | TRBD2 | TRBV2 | TGTGCCAGCAGTTCGGGACTAGCGGGGAGTGAGACCCAGTACTTC | CASSSGLAGSETQYF
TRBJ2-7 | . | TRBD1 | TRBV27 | TGTGCCAGCAGTTTAGCAGGACAGGGGGCCGACTACGAGCAGTACTTC | CASSLAGQGADYEQYF
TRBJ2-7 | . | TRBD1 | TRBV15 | TGTGCCACCAGCAATGACAGGGGGCTGGGCGAGCAGTACTTC | CATSNDRGLGEQYF
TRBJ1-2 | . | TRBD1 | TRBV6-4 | TGTGCCAGCAGTGACTCGTTATGGGACAGGGAAAAGAGGGGCTACACCTTC | CASSDSLWDREKRGYTF
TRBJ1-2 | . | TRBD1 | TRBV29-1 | TGCAGCGTCGATAAGGGACAGGGGGCTAACTATGGCTACACCTTC | CSVDKGQGANYGYTF
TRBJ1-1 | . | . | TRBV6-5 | TGTGCCAGCAGTTACCAAGCGGGTCGGACGAACACTGAAGCTTTCTTT | CASSYQAGRTNTEAFF
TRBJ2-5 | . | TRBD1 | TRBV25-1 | TGTGCCAGCAGTGATTCTCTCCAGGGACAGCAAGAGACCCAGTACTTC | CASSDSLQGQQETQYF
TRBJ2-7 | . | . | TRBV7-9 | TGTGCCAGCAGCTTAGACCCAGCGGAGCAGTACTTC | CASSLDPAEQYF
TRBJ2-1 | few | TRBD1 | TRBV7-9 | TGTGCCAGCAGCTTAGCTGATAAAGGGACAGGGGTCGAGAATGAGCAGTTCTTC | CASSLADKGTGVENEQFF
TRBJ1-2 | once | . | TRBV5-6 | TGTGCCAGCAGCTTGCGGGGATACGACTATGGCTACACCTTC | CASSLRGYDYGYTF
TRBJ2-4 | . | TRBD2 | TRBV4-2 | TGTGCCAGCAGCCAAGATAACGCACTAGCGGTCATAGCCAAAAACATTCAGTACTTC | CASSQDNALAVIAKNIQYF
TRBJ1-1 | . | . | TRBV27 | TGTGCCAGCCACAGTCGCGCCGTGAACACTGAAGCTTTCTTT | CASHSRAVNTEAFF
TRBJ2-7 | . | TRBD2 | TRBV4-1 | TGCGCCAGCAGCCCGACAGAGACTAGCACCTACGAGCAGTACTTC | CASSPTETSTYEQYF
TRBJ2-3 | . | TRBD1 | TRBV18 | TGTGCCAGCTCGCCGACAGGGAAGTCCACAGATACGCAGTATTTT | CASSPTGKSTDTQYF
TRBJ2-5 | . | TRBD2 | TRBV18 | TGTGCCAGCTCACCCCTACGGACTAGCCGATCTGAACAACAAGAGACCCAGTACTTC | CASSPLRTSRSEQQETQYF
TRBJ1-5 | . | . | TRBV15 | TGTGCCACCAGCAGAGATGGGGCCGCTAATCAGCCCCAGCATTTT | CATSRDGAANQPQHF
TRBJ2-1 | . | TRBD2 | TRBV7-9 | TGTGCCAGCAGCTCCCGGGGGGTAAGCTCCTACAATGAGCAGTTCTTC | CASSSRGVSSYNEQFF
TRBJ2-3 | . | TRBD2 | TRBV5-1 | TGCGCCAGCAGCTTGGGACTAGCGGTTAACGCAGATACGCAGTATTTT | CASSLGLAVNADTQYF
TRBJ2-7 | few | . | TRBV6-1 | TGTGCCAGCAAAGGGGCAGGCCTTAACTACGAGCAGTACTTC | CASKGAGLNYEQYF
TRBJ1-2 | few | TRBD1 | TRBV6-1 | TGTGCCAGCAGTAGACAGGGCGTCTATGGCTACACCTTC | CASSRQGVYGYTF
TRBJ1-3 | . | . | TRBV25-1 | TGTGCCAGCAGTGAATCTACAGGGTTCGGAAACACCATATATTTT | CASSESTGFGNTIYF
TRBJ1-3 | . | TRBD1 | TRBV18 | TGTGCCAGCTCACCCAAACTAGGGACAGCTGTTGGAAACACCATATATTTT | CASSPKLGTAVGNTIYF
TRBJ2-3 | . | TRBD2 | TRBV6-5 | TGTGCCAGCAGTTACGAGGGACTAGCGGGGGCCTCCCCACTGTATTTT | CASSYEGLAGASPLYF
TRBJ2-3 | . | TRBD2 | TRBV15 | TGTGCCACCAGCGGAGGGACTAGCGGCACAGATACGCAGTATTTT | CATSGGTSGTDTQYF
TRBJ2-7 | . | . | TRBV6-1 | TGTGCCAGCAGTGAAAAGGACTTAGCCTACGAGCAGTACTTC | CASSEKDLAYEQYF
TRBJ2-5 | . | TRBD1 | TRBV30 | TGTGCCTGGGGCGTACCGCAGGGACAGAAAGAGACCCAGTACTTC | CAWGVPQGQKETQYF
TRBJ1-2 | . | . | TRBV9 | TGTGCCAGCAGCGTAGACGTGGGAGCTAACTATGGCTACACCTTC | CASSVDVGANYGYTF